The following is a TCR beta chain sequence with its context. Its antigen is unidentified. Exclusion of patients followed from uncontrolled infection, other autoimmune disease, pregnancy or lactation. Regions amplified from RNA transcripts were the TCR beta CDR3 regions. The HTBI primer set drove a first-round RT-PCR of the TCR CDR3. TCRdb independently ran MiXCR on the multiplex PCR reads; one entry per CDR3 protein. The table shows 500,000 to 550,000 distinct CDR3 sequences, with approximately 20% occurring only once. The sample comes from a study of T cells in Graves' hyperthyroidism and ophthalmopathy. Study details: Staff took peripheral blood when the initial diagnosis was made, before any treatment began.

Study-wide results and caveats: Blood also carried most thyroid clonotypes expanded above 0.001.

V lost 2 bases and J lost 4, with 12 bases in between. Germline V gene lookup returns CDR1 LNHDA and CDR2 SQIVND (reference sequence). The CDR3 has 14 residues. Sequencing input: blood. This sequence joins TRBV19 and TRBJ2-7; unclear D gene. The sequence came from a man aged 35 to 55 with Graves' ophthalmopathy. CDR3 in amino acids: CASSISASVYEQYF. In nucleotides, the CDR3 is TGTGCCAGTAGTATAAGCGCTTCCGTTTACGAGCAGTACTTC.